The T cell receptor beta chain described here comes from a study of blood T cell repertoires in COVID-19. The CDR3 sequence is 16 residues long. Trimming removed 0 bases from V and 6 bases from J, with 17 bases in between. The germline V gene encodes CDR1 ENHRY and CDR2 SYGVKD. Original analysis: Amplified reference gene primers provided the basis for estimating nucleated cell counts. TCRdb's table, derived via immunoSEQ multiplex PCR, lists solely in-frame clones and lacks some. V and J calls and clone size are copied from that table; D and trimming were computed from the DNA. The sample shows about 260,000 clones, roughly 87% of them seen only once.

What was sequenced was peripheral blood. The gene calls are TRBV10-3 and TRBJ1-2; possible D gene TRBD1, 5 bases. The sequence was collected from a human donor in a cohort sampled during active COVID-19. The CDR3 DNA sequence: TGTGCCATCAGTGAGTCCAACATCCAAGCCAGGGATGGCTACACCTTC. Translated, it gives CAISESNIQARDGYTF.